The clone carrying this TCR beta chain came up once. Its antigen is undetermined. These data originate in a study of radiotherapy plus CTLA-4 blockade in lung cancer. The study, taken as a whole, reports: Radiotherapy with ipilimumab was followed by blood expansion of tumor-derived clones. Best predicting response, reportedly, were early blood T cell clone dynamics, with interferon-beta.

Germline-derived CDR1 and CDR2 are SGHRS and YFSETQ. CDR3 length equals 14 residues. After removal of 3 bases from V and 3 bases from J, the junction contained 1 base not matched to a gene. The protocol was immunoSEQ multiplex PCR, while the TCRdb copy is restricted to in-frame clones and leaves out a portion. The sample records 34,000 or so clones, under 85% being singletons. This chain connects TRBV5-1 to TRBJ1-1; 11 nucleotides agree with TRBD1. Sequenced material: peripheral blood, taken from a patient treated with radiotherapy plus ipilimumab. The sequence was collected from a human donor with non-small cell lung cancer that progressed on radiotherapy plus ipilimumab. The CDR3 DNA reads TGCGCCAGCAGCTGGGACAGGGGGGACACTGAAGCTTTCTTT. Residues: CASSWDRGDTEAFF.